This TCR beta chain was recovered during a study of T-cell reconstitution after alpha-beta-depleted transplantation in children (dated by TCRdb to 2015 to 2016). About the investigation overall: T-cell immune reconstitution after TCRalphabeta/CD19-depleted allogeneic hematopoietic cell transplantation in children was quantitatively tracked in the study by means of TCR repertoire profiling. The full study reports these points: The high TCRbeta diversity at day 60 in some patients was ascribed to recipient T cells and intrathymic progenitors that had survived conditioning. The apparently early recovery of alphabetaT-cell counts about two months after transplant reportedly depended on only several hundred rapidly expanded clones that came from non-depleted graft cells. The frequencies of hyperexpanded clones fell over the following months, and after one year, T-cell counts and TCRbeta diversity were mostly attributed to newly produced T cells.

Receptor amplification or capture employed PCR. TCRdb records Illumina HiSeq 2500 as the sequencer. Molecular barcoding was employed in the preparation of TCR libraries, with unique molecular identifiers being used to normalize TCRbeta repertoire quantification. TCRdb ran its own pipeline on the public reads, namely fastp trimming at Q25 and MiXCR clone calling, and kept in-frame beta chains. Rows are combined by CDR3 protein, so each entry shows the most common genes and DNA. The sample yields about a million distinct CDR3 sequences; about 29% were counted once. The ten top clones hold about 28% of the sample. Ends trimmed: V by 0 bases, J by 1 base; bases unmatched to a gene: 3. The CDR3 contains 16 residues, cysteine and phenylalanine counted. Only the CDR3 region is kept as DNA, spanning 48 bases read in frame from base 1. As encoded in the germline V gene, CDR1 is MNHEY while CDR2 is SVGAGI. This clonotype turned up a few times. Its antigen is still unknown. The record has no base qualities; no much larger clone is one base away.

The sample's treatment or condition, from its label and the paper: allogeneic hematopoietic cell transplantation with graft depleted of TCRalphabeta T cells and CD19 B cells. The children who served as transplant recipients had been given grafts of TCRalphabeta/CD19-depleted allogeneic hematopoietic cells. Sequences were derived from PBMCs, mostly from graft donor cells, sampled 360 days after TCRalphabeta/CD19-depleted stem cell transplant. Recombination linked TRBV6-5 to TRBJ1-1, with TRBD1 identical over 9 junction bases. This TCR derives from a boy younger than two who had a stem cell transplant for SCID, so the T cells may come from the graft donor. The CDR3 sequence is CASSYSGTGSNTEAFF. Read as DNA, the sequence is TGTGCCAGCAGTTACTCGGGGACAGGGTCGAACACTGAAGCTTTCTTT.